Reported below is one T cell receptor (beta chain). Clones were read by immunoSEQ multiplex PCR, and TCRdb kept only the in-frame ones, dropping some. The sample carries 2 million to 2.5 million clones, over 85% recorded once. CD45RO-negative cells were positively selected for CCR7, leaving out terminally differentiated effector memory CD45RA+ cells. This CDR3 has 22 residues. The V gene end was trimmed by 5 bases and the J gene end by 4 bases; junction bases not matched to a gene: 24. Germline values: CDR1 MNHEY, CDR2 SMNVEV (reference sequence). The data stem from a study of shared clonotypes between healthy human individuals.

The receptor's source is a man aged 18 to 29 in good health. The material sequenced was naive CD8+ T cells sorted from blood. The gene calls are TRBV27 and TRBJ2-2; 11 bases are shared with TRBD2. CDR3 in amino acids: CASSPTPLLWVAGGLGTGELFF. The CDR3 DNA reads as TGTGCCAGCAGTCCGACCCCGCTCCTTTGGGTAGCGGGAGGGTTGGGCACCGGGGAGCTGTTTTTT.